Below, 25 T cell receptor beta chains from the same sample are listed, as sequenced in a study of human T cells and chemical hapten exposure. Stated time point: patch test 3, about 24 weeks after DPC sensitization. This sample's treatment: therapeutic diphenylcyclopropenone sensitization with weekly scalp DPC. Via MiXCR, TCRdb re-called the RACE reads, giving one row per CDR3 protein. The sample has over 55,000 distinct CDR3 sequences, about an eighth seen once. The sample was whole blood, taken in connection with sensitization to the hapten diphenylcyclopropenone (DPC). Source of these receptors: a man aged 25-40 years with alopecia areata. Some clones in this sample may be carry-over from other donors' samples.

V is TRBV18 and J is TRBJ1-2, with a tentative D call TRBD1 (5 bases). Germline V gene sequence: CDR1 KGHSH, CDR2 LQKENI. This CDR3 spans 13 amino acids. Trimming stripped 6 bases from V and 4 bases from J, with 12 bases between. In DNA, the CDR3 is TGTGCCAGCTCGGAGAGGGGAATCTATGGCTACACCTTC. Amino acids: CASSERGIYGYTF.

The J gene is TRBJ2-5, the V gene TRBV5-1; TRBD1 matches at 9 bases. The CDR3 has 15 residues. Germline V lookup: CDR1 SGHRS, CDR2 YFSETQ. Unmatched junction bases numbered 7, after V lost 4 bases and J lost 3 bases. The CDR3 loop reads CASSRPGTGKETQYF. In nucleotides, the CDR3 is TGCGCCAGCAGCAGGCCCGGGACAGGGAAAGAGACCCAGTACTTC.

The sample holds many counts of this clonotype. This sequence joins TRBV7-3 and TRBJ1-1, with 9 positions matching TRBD1. In germline, CDR1 is SGHTA, CDR2 FQGTGA. V shed 6 bases, J shed 8 bases, and the junction held 7 bases outside the gene matches. The CDR3 is 13 amino acids. CDR3 coding DNA: TGTGCCAGCAGTTCCGGACAGGGGAGAGAAGCTTTCTTT. This codes for CASSSGQGREAFF.

This clonotype was counted ten times or more. The J gene is TRBJ1-1, the V gene TRBV29-1; possibly TRBD1 for D (6 bases). The CDR3 length is 12 residues. Germline V gene lookup returns CDR1 SQVTM and CDR2 ANQGSEA. V dropped 5 bases and J dropped 2 bases, with 9 bases sitting between them. This chain's CDR3 is CSVRGLNTEAFF. CDR3 sequence (DNA): TGCAGCGTTCGGGGGCTTAACACTGAAGCTTTCTTT.

This clonotype came up a few times. This chain joins TRBV27 and TRBJ2-7; the match to TRBD1 covers 8 bases. The junction had 16 bases not matched to a gene; V was cut back by 4 bases and J by 5 bases. This CDR3 is 17 amino acids long. Germline CDR1 is MNHEY and CDR2 is SMNVEV (reference sequence). The CDR3 protein is CASSSKLGQGIRDEQYF. As DNA, the CDR3 is TGTGCCAGCAGTTCAAAATTAGGACAGGGAATTCGGGACGAGCAGTACTTC.

In this sample, this clonotype turned up many times. V and J are TRBV12-3 or TRBV12-4 and TRBJ2-2; perhaps TRBD2 as D (5 bases). Trimming shortened V by 8 bases and J by 6 bases, and 13 bases separated the two germline ends. The CDR3 is 13 residues long. The CDR3 DNA reads TGTGCCAGCCTCGTCGTGGGAGCCGGGGAGCTGTTTTTT. Translated: CASLVVGAGELFF.

This rearrangement joins TRBV27 to TRBJ1-1; D remains unclear. In germline, CDR1 is MNHEY, CDR2 SMNVEV (reference sequence). The CDR3 spans 13 residues. The V and J ends lost 1 base and 0 bases respectively, with 3 bases between them. The CDR3 sequence is CASSLYLNTEAFF. The CDR3 nucleotides are TGTGCCAGCAGTTTATATTTGAACACTGAAGCTTTCTTT.

The chain carries TRBV20-1 and TRBJ1-2; TRBD1 matches at 8 bases. The CDR3 spans 15 residues. Germline V lookup: CDR1 DFQATT, CDR2 SNEGSKA (reference sequence). Here the CDR3 DNA reads TGCAGCGCCCCCAGTTATTCCACAGGGGGTTATGGCTACACCTTC. Its translation: CSAPSYSTGGYGYTF.

This clonotype was seen repeatedly, ten times or more. CDR3 loop: CASSLLRDQNIQYF. The CDR3 DNA reads TGCGCCAGCAGCTTGCTCAGGGACCAAAACATTCAGTACTTC. The gene calls are TRBV5-1 and TRBJ2-4; either TRBD1 or TRBD2 may fit D (5 bases each). CDR1 and CDR2 (germline): SGHRS, YFSETQ. CDR3 length: 14 residues. V gave up 1 base and J gave up 5 bases, with 10 bases separating them.

This clonotype was seen repeatedly, ten times or more. The V gene is TRBV7-2, the J gene TRBJ2-3; D is ambiguous. The germline gives CDR1 SGHTA, CDR2 FQGNSA. The CDR3 is made up of 14 amino acids. V gave up 1 base and J gave up 1 base, with 6 bases separating them. As DNA, the CDR3 is TGTGCCAGCAGCTTAGTGATAGGCACAGATACGCAGTATTTT. The encoded protein is CASSLVIGTDTQYF.

This chain joins TRBV18 and TRBJ1-5; D is undetermined. V was pared by 3 bases and J by 1 base, with 13 bases between. The length of the CDR3 is 16 residues. Germline V CDR1 and CDR2: KGHSH, LQKENI. CDR3 bases: TGTGCCAGCTCACCGAGGCGGGATAGAAGCAATCAGCCCCAGCATTTT. Its translation: CASSPRRDRSNQPQHF.

The chain carries TRBV6-1 and TRBJ1-1; D not certain. The CDR3 extends over 12 amino acids. Trimming took off 7 bases at V and 3 bases at J, with 9 bases between the two ends. Looked up from germline, CDR1 is MNHNS and CDR2 is SASEGT. The CDR3 bases are TGTGCCAGCAAACGGGCGGACACTGAAGCTTTCTTT. Protein: CASKRADTEAFF.

The gene calls are TRBV7-3 and TRBJ1-1, with D possibly TRBD1 on 6 matching bases. Trimming took 2 bases from V and 2 from J, leaving 12 bases between them. The CDR3 runs to 15 residues. Per the germline V gene, CDR1 is SGHTA and CDR2 is FQGTGA. The CDR3 spells CASSLGGLGNTEAFF. CDR3 in DNA: TGTGCCAGCAGCTTAGGGGGCTTAGGCAACACTGAAGCTTTCTTT.

This clonotype was recorded at least ten times. The J gene is TRBJ2-3, the V gene TRBV30; 9 nucleotides agree with TRBD2. Germline values: CDR1 GTSNPN, CDR2 SVGIG (reference sequence). The CDR3 runs 18 residues. V dropped 1 base and J dropped 1; count of bases not matched to a gene: 12. CDR3 loop: CAWSAPSGGFHGTDTQYF. The CDR3 coding sequence is TGTGCCTGGAGTGCACCCAGCGGGGGGTTTCATGGCACAGATACGCAGTATTTT.

This clonotype was counted ten times or more. The chain carries TRBV7-2 and TRBJ2-3; D is uncertain. The length of the CDR3 is 13 residues. The V and J ends lost 3 bases and 1 base respectively, with 5 bases between them. Looked up from germline, CDR1 is SGHTA and CDR2 is FQGNSA. The CDR3 DNA is TGTGCCAGCAGCTTTCGGGGCACAGATACGCAGTATTTT. Protein product: CASSFRGTDTQYF.

The table lists this clonotype with many counts. The genes are TRBV3-1 and TRBJ2-7; 10 positions match TRBD2. The CDR3 contains 17 residues. J lost 2 bases, V lost 4 bases, and 11 bases had no gene match. Germline V CDR1 and CDR2: LGHDT, YNNKEL (reference sequence). CDR3 bases: TGTGCCAGCAGCCCTGTCTTAACTAGCGGGAAGACCTACGAGCAGTACTTC. Translation gives CASSPVLTSGKTYEQYF.

This clonotype was seen a handful of times. CDR3 nucleotides: TGCAGCGTTCCTCGGATCTTAGGCACAGATACGCAGTATTTT. It translates to CSVPRILGTDTQYF. The chain joins TRBV29-1 to TRBJ2-3; D gene ambiguous. CDR1 and CDR2 (germline): SQVTM, ANQGSEA. Trimming removed 5 bases at V and 1 base at J, with 13 bases between. CDR3 size: 14 residues.

The V and J genes are TRBV9 and TRBJ2-5; TRBD2 aligns across 9 bases. In germline, CDR1 is SGDLS, CDR2 YYNGEE. The CDR3 length is 16 residues. J lost 1 base, V lost 0 bases, and 4 bases had no gene match. The CDR3 DNA is TGTGCCAGCAGCGTAGCCGGTAGCGGGGGCCAAGAGACCCAGTACTTC. Residues: CASSVAGSGGQETQYF.

This clonotype was counted a few times. The chain uses TRBV7-8 and TRBJ1-2; the D is unclear. Germline assignment: CDR1 SGHVS and CDR2 FQNEAQ. The CDR3 loop spans 18 amino acids. Trimming cost V 4 bases and J 0 bases, with 21 bases left between them. The CDR3 reads CASSSWGGQDQANYGYTF. CDR3 sequence (DNA): TGTGCCAGCAGCTCCTGGGGTGGGCAGGACCAAGCTAACTATGGCTACACCTTC.

J is TRBJ2-5 and V is TRBV9; D gene uncertain. V was clipped by 0 bases and J by 1 base, with 4 bases between them. Germline V gene data show CDR1 as SGDLS and CDR2 as YYNGEE. The CDR3 has 13 residues. This chain's CDR3 is CASSVGVQETQYF. CDR3 in DNA: TGTGCCAGCAGCGTAGGGGTCCAAGAGACCCAGTACTTC. Together with reference TRBV9 and TRBJ2-5, the CDR3 gives the full variable domain: DSGVTQTPKHLITATGQRVTLRCSPRSGDLSVYWYQQSLDQGLQFLIQYYNGEERAKGNILERFSAQQFPDLHSELNLSSLELGDSALYFCASSVGVQETQYFGPGTRLLVL.

The V call is TRBV18, the J call TRBJ1-1; no clear D. CDR1 and CDR2 from the germline V gene are KGHSH and LQKENI. There are 14 residues in the CDR3. Between the trimmed V and J ends, which lost 3 bases and 4 bases, there was a span of 12 bases. CDR3 in amino acids: CASSPLGKGTEAFF. The CDR3 coding sequence is TGTGCCAGCTCACCTCTGGGGAAGGGCACTGAAGCTTTCTTT.

In nucleotides, the CDR3 is TGTGCCAGCAGCCCCGAGGGACAGGGCTACGAGCAGTACTTC. Protein product: CASSPEGQGYEQYF. The rearrangement joins TRBV9 to TRBJ2-7; TRBD1 matches 9 bases. This CDR3 has 14 amino acids. The V gene end was trimmed by 4 bases and the J gene end by 3 bases; junction bases not matched to a gene: 5. Germline V gives CDR1 SGDLS, CDR2 YYNGEE.

This clonotype was seen more than once but under ten times. The chain combines TRBV6-5 with TRBJ1-4; D not resolved. Germline CDR1 and CDR2: MNHEY and SVGAGI. The V and J ends lost 6 bases and 7 bases respectively, with 12 bases between them. There are 13 residues in the CDR3. CDR3 amino acids: CASRGGIAEKLFF. Here the CDR3 DNA reads TGTGCCAGCAGGGGAGGGATTGCTGAAAAACTGTTTTTT.

This clonotype was counted ten times or more. The genes are TRBV6-2 or TRBV6-3 and TRBJ2-1, with 9 bases fitting TRBD1. The CDR3 extends over 15 amino acids. Germline-derived CDR1 and CDR2 are MNHEY and SVGEGT. J gave up 8 bases and V 5 bases, and 10 bases lay outside the gene matches. The DNA for the CDR3 is TGTGCCAGCAGTAGGGGGACAGGGTCTGTTGATGAGCAGTTCTTC. It is translated as CASSRGTGSVDEQFF.

This clonotype was counted a few times. J is TRBJ1-5 and V is TRBV7-2; D unresolved. Germline V gene data show CDR1 as SGHTA and CDR2 as FQGNSA. V lost 2 bases to trimming and J lost 7 bases, with 18 bases between them. This CDR3 is 16 amino acids long. The CDR3 sequence is CASSLNPPSSQQPQHF. In nucleotides, the CDR3 is TGTGCCAGCAGCTTAAATCCCCCTTCGTCCCAGCAGCCCCAGCATTTT.